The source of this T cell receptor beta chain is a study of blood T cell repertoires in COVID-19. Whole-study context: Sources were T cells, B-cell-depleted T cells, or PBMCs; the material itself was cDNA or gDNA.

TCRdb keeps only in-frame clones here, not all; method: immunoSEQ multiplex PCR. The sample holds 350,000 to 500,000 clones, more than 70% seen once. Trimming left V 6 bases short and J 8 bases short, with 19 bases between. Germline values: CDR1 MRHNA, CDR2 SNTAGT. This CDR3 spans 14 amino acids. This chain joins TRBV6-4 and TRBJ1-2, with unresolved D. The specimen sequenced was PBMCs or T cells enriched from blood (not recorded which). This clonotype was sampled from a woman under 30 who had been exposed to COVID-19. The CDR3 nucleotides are TGTGCCAGCAGCGACGTGGGAGGCGCGGGAGGCTACACCTTC. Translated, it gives CASSDVGGAGGYTF.